The rows below give T cell receptor beta chains drawn from one sample of a study of Graves' ophthalmopathy and Graves' hyperthyroidism. In TCRdb, the multiplex PCR reads were re-called with MiXCR into one record per CDR3 protein. In the table there are 500,000 to 700,000 distinct CDR3 sequences, about 20% of which are singletons. Sequenced: peripheral blood. These receptors were taken from a woman younger than 35 with stable Graves' hyperthyroidism. Some clones in this sample may be carry-over from other donors' samples. CDR3s include the opening cysteine and the closing phenylalanine or tryptophan. A D gene is named only where the DNA matches it firmly. The size of a clone is reported for some rows only, either as once, few or many, or as a class for expanded clones.

v_call	clone_size	d_call	j_call	cdr3_length	cdr3_nt	cdr3_aa
TRBV7-2	many	.	TRBJ1-1	15	TGTGCCAGCAGCTTATTGGGGGCCCAAAACACTGAAGCTTTCTTT	CASSLLGAQNTEAFF
TRBV20-1	many	.	TRBJ2-5	12	TGCAGTGCTAGCAGTCCACAAGAGACCCAGTACTTC	CSASSPQETQYF
TRBV10-3	few	.	TRBJ1-1	12	TGTGCCATCAGTGAACTGGGAACTGAAGCTTTCTTT	CAISELGTEAFF
TRBV12-3/TRBV12-4	once	TRBD2	TRBJ2-5	17	TGTGCCAGCAGAGAGGGACTAGCGGGGGTGCGAAACCAGACCCAGTACTTC	CASREGLAGVRNQTQYF
TRBV12-3/TRBV12-4	many	.	TRBJ2-7	15	TGTGCCAGCAGTTTAGCCGGAGGGTTATCCTACGAGCAGTACTTC	CASSLAGGLSYEQYF
TRBV28	many	TRBD1	TRBJ2-2	17	TGTGCCAGCAGTTCCCCACAGGGGGCGCGGGGCACCGGGGAGCTGTTTTTT	CASSSPQGARGTGELFF
TRBV28	few	.	TRBJ1-1	14	TGTGCCAGCAGCCCCTCGGGGGATTACACTGAAGCTTTCTTT	CASSPSGDYTEAFF
TRBV6-5	.	.	TRBJ2-7	13	TGTGCCAGCAGTTCCTCGGCGAGATACGAGCAGTACTTC	CASSSSARYEQYF
TRBV2	many	.	TRBJ1-6	14	TGTGCCAGCAGTGAAGGCTACTATAATTCACCCCTCCACTTT	CASSEGYYNSPLHF
TRBV6-1	.	.	TRBJ1-5	13	TGTGCCAGCAGTAGGGGTCCTTATCAGCCCCAGCATTTT	CASSRGPYQPQHF
TRBV7-3	many	.	TRBJ2-5	14	TGTGCCAGCAGCTTAACAGGCTCCGCGGAGACCCAGTACTTC	CASSLTGSAETQYF
TRBV28	.	.	TRBJ2-7	13	TGTGCCAGCAGTCCTCACGGGGCCTACGAGCAGTACTTC	CASSPHGAYEQYF
TRBV11-1	.	.	TRBJ1-5	16	TGTGCCAGCAGCTTAGCTCGGACAGTTGGCAATCAGCCCCAGCATTTT	CASSLARTVGNQPQHF
TRBV19	.	TRBD1	TRBJ1-1	13	TGTGCCAGTAGTATCAGGGGGCAAACTGAAGCTTTCTTT	CASSIRGQTEAFF
TRBV14	many	.	TRBJ2-7	14	TGTGCCAGCAGCCGGACTACCTACTCTGGCGAGCAGTACTTC	CASSRTTYSGEQYF
TRBV6-4	.	TRBD1	TRBJ1-2	13	TGTGCCAGCGGGGGGACAGGGGGCGAGGGCTACACCTTC	CASGGTGGEGYTF
TRBV29-1	.	TRBD2	TRBJ2-7	16	TGCAGCGTTGAAGCTAGCGGGAGGGACGGTTCCTACGAGCAGTACTTC	CSVEASGRDGSYEQYF
TRBV6-1	.	TRBD1	TRBJ1-1	15	TGTGCCAGACGGGGACAGAGGGACTTGAACACTGAAGCTTTCTTT	CARRGQRDLNTEAFF